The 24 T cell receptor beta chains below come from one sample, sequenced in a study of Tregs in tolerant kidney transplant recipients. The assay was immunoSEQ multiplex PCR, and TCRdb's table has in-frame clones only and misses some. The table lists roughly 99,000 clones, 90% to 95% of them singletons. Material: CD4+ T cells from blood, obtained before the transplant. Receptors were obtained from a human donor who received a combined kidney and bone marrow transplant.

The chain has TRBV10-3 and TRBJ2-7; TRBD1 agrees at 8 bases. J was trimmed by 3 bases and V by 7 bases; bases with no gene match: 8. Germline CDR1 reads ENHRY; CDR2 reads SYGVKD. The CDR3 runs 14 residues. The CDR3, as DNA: TGTGCCATCATGCGGGACAGGTTTCACTACGAGCAGTACTTC. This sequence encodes CAIMRDRFHYEQYF.

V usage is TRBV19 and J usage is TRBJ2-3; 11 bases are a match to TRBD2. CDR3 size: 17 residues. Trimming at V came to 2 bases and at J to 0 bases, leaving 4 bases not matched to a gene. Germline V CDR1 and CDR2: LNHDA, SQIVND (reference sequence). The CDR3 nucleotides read TGTGCCAGTAGTATAACTAGCGGGAGATCTAGCACAGATACGCAGTATTTT. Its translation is CASSITSGRSSTDTQYF.

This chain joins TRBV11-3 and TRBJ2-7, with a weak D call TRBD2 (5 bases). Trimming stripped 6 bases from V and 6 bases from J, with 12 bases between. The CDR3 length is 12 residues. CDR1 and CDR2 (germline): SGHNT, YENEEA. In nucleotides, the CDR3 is TGTGCCAGCAGTAAAGGCCGGGGCGAGCAGTACTTC. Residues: CASSKGRGEQYF.

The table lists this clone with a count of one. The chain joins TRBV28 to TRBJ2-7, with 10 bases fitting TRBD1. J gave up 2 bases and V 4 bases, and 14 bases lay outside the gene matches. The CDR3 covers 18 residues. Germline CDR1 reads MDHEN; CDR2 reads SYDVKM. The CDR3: CASSSPGQGLGTTYEQYF. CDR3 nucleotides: TGTGCCAGCAGTTCACCGGGACAGGGGTTGGGCACTACCTACGAGCAGTACTTC.

This chain's CDR3 is CAWSRQAKSTGGHF. DNA for the CDR3: TGTGCCTGGAGTAGACAAGCAAAATCGACAGGCGGCCACTTT. V and J are TRBV30 and TRBJ1-6, with D possibly being TRBD1 (6 bases). Germline CDR1 is GTSNPN and CDR2 is SVGIG (reference sequence). Trimming pared 2 bases from V and 18 bases from J, leaving 23 bases between. The CDR3 contains 14 residues.

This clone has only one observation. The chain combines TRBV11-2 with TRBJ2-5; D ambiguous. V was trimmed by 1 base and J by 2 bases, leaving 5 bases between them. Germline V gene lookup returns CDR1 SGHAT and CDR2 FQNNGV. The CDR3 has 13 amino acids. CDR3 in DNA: TGTGCCAGCAGCTTAGCTCAGCAAGAGACCCAGTACTTC. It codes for CASSLAQQETQYF.

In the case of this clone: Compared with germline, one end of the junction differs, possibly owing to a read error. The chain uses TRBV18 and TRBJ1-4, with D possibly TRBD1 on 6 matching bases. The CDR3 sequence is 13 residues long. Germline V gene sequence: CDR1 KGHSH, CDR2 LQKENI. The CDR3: CATSIGTRQKLFF. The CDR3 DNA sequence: TGTGCCACCTCAATCGGGACAAGGCAGAAACTGTTTTTT.

This CDR3 reads CASSLGAQMNTEAFF. For the CDR3, the DNA is TGTGCCAGCAGCTTAGGAGCGCAAATGAACACTGAAGCTTTCTTT. The V call is TRBV11-3, the J call TRBJ1-1; no definite D call. Germline CDR1 reads SGHNT; CDR2 reads YENEEA. Trimming took 1 base from V and 0 from J, leaving 9 bases between them. The CDR3 contains 15 residues.

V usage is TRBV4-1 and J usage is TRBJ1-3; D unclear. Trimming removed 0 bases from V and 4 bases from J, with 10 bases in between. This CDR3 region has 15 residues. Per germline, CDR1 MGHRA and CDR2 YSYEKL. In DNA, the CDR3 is TGCGCCAGCAGCCAAGAGGCGGTATGGGGAAACACCATATATTTT. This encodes CASSQEAVWGNTIYF.

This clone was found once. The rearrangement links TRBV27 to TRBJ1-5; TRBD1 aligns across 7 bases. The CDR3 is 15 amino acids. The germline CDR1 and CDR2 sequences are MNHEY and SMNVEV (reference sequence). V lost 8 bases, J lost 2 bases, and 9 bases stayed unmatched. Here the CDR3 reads CASEATGLGNQPQHF. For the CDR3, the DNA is TGTGCCAGCGAAGCGACAGGGCTGGGCAATCAGCCCCAGCATTTT.

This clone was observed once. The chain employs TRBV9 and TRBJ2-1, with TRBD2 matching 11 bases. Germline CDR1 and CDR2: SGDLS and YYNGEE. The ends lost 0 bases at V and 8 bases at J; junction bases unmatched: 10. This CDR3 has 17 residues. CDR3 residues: CASSVDGYGLAGYEQFF. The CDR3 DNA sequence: TGTGCCAGCAGCGTAGATGGATACGGACTAGCGGGTTATGAGCAGTTCTTC.

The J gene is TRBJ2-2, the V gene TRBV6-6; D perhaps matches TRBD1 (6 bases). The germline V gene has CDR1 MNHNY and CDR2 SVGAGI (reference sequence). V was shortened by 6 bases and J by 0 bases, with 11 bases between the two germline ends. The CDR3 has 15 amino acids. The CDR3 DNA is TGTGCCAGCAGGACGGCAGGGGCGAACACCGGGGAGCTGTTTTTT. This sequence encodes CASRTAGANTGELFF.

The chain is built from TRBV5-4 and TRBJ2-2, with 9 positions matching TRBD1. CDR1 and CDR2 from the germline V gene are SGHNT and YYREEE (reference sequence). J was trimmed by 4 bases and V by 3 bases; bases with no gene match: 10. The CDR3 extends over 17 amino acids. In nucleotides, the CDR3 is TGTGCCAGCAGCTCTATGGGGACAGGGTCCATCACCGGGGAGCTGTTTTTT. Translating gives CASSSMGTGSITGELFF.

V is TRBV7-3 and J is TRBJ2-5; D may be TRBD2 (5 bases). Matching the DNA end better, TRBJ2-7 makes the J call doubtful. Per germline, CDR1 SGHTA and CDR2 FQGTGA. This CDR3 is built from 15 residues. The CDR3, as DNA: TGTGCCAGCAGCCTATCAAAAGCGGCCCACTACGAGCAGTACTTC. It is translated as CASSLSKAAHYEQYF.

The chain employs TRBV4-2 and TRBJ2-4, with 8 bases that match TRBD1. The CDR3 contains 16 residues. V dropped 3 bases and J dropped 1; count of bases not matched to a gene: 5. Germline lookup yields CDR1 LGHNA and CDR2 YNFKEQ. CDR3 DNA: TGTGCCAGCAGCCAGGACAGGGAACGCGCCAAAAACATTCAGTACTTC. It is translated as CASSQDRERAKNIQYF.

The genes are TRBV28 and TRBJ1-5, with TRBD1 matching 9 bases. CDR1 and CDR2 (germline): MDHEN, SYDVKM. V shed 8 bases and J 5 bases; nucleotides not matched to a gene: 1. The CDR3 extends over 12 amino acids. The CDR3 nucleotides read TGTGCCAGCGGGACAGGGTATCAGCCCCAGCATTTT. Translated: CASGTGYQPQHF.

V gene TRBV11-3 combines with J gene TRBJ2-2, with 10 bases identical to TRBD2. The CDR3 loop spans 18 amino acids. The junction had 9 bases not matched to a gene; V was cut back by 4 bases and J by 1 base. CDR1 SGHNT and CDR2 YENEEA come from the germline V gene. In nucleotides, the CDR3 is TGTGCCAGCAGCTCCGGAGCGGGAGGGCCGAGGAACACCGGGGAGCTGTTTTTT. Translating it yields CASSSGAGGPRNTGELFF. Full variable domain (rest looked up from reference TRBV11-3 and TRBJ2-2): EAGVVQSPRYKIIEKKQPVAFWCNPISGHNTLYWYLQNLGQGPELLIRYENEEAVDDSQLPKDRFSAERLKGVDSTLKIQPAELGDSAVYLCASSSGAGGPRNTGELFFGEGSRLTVL.

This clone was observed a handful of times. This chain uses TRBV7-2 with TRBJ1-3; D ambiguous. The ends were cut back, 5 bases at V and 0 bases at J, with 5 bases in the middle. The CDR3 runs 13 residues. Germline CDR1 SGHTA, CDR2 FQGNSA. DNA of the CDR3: TGTGCCAGCAGCCCGGTCTCTGGAAACACCATATATTTT. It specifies CASSPVSGNTIYF.

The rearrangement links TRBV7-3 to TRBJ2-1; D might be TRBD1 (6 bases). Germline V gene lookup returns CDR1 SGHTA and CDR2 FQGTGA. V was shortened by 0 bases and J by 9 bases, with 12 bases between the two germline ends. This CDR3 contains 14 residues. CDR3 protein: CASSLTGGSSEQFF. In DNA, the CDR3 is TGTGCCAGCAGCTTAACAGGGGGAAGCAGTGAGCAGTTCTTC. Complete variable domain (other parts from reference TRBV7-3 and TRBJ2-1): GAGVSQTPSNKVTEKGKYVELRCDPISGHTALYWYRQSLGQGPEFLIYFQGTGAADDSGLPNDRFFAVRPEGSVSTLKIQRTERGDSAVYLCASSLTGGSSEQFFGPGTRLTVL.

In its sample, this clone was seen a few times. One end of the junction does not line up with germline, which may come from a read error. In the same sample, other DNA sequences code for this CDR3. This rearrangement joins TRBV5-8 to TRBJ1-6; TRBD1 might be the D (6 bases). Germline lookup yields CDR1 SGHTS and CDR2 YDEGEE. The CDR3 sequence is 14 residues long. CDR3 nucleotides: TGTGCCAGCAGCTTGGGACAGGAAAATTCCCCCCTCCACTTT. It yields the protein CASSLGQENSPLHF.

The CDR3 DNA is TGTGCCAGCAGCCGGGGACAGGTGCTAACCTACGAGCAGTACTTC. Its protein product is CASSRGQVLTYEQYF. This chain connects TRBV5-6 to TRBJ2-5, with 8 positions matching TRBD1. The DNA end is more similar to TRBJ2-7, so the J call may be wrong. CDR1 is SGHDT and CDR2 is YYEEEE in the germline V gene. The CDR3 totals 15 residues.

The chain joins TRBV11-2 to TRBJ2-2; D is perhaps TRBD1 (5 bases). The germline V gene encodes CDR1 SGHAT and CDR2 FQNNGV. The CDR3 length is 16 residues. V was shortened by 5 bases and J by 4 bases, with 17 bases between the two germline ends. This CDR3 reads CASSLRTPQGTGELFF. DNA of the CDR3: TGTGCCAGCAGCCTCAGGACACCGCAGGGCACCGGGGAGCTGTTTTTT.

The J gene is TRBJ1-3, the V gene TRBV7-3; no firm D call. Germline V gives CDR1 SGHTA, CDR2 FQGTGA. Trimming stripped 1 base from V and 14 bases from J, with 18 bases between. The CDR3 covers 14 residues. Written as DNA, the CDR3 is TGTGCCAGCAGCTTAAGTGCGGGAGCCGTCCCCGTATATTTT. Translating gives CASSLSAGAVPVYF.

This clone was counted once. The CDR3 bases are TGTGCTAGTGGTTCACAGGGAAACACCATATATTTT. Its translation is CASGSQGNTIYF. V is TRBV12-5 and J is TRBJ1-3; D not certain. Germline V gene data show CDR1 as LGHNT and CDR2 as FRNRAP. Trimming removed 4 bases at V and 4 bases at J, with 5 bases between. CDR3 size: 12 residues. Full variable domain (remainder filled in from reference TRBV12-5 and TRBJ1-3): DARVTQTPRHKVTEMGQEVTMRCQPILGHNTVFWYRQTMMQGLELLAYFRNRAPLDDSGMPKDRFSAEMPDATLATLKIQPSEPRDSAVYFCASGSQGNTIYFGEGSWLTVV.